The T cell receptor beta chain described here comes from a study of cytomegalovirus exposure and HLA in healthy donors. Study outcomes and limitations: Data from an earlier analysis indicated that most TCR beta V segments were productive either about 87% or about 30% of the time. The authors later found TCR association rates varying by HLA locus, with DRB1 most and HLA-C fewest. The study labeled 180 or so TCR beta chains cytomegalovirus-associated.

Concerning this clone: Its target is unknown.

The CDR3 runs to 14 residues. Germline CDR1 reads SGHTA; CDR2 reads FQGNSA. Trimming took off 1 base at V and 4 bases at J, with 10 bases between the two ends. This PCR relied on a set of 60 Vbeta primers and 13 Jbeta primers. In the authors' workflow: In a later analysis, some 80 million unique TCR beta chains included roughly 11 million shared by two or more donors. TCRdb keeps only in-frame clones here, not all; method: immunoSEQ multiplex PCR. That table supplies the V and J calls and clone size; D and trimming were determined from the DNA. The sample contains about 98,000 clones, roughly 76% of which appear only once.

V gene TRBV7-2 combines with J gene TRBJ1-1; D is unclear. The receptor was derived from a middle-aged man in good health and CMV-seronegative. Sequencing input: PBMCs. The CDR3 protein is CASSLGGRRTEAFF. The CDR3 DNA sequence: TGTGCCAGCAGCTTAGGAGGGAGGCGCACTGAAGCTTTCTTT.